This TCR beta chain was found in a study of shared clonotypes between healthy human individuals. As for the study in general: Those who served as donors were a couple of women and a few men between the ages of 18 and 49.

Clones were sequenced by immunoSEQ multiplex PCR, and TCRdb holds only the in-frame ones, with some missing. Of about 2.3 million clones detected, around 93% appear once; the ten largest clones hold 0.37%. This CDR3 is built from 16 residues. Per the germline V gene, CDR1 is SGHRS and CDR2 is YFSETQ. V was clipped by 0 bases and J by 5 bases, with 18 bases between them. Turning to this clone: Its antigen is not known.

Points from the study as a whole: Larger estimated richness was generally seen in naive subsets than in memory subsets. Some clonotypes were shared by all four sorted-subset donors, while others were not shared. The non-shared ones had lower generation probabilities than the shared ones.

This sequence originates from a man aged 18 to 29 in good health. Some clones in this sample may be carry-over from other donors' samples. Sequencing used naive CD4+ T cells from PBMCs. Sample subset: CD45RA+ positively selected. The chain combines TRBV5-1 with TRBJ2-7; perhaps D is TRBD1 or TRBD2 (6 bases each). CDR3 region: CASSLVVDRGGNEQYF. The CDR3 DNA is TGCGCCAGCAGCTTGGTGGTGGACAGAGGCGGGAACGAGCAGTACTTC. The full variable domain, in which reference TRBV5-1 and TRBJ2-7 provide the parts outside the CDR3, is KAGVTQTPRYLIKTRGQQVTLSCSPISGHRSVSWYQQTPGQGLQFLFEYFSETQRNKGNFPGRFSGRQFSNSRSEMNVSTLELGDSALYLCASSLVVDRGGNEQYFGPGTRLTVT.